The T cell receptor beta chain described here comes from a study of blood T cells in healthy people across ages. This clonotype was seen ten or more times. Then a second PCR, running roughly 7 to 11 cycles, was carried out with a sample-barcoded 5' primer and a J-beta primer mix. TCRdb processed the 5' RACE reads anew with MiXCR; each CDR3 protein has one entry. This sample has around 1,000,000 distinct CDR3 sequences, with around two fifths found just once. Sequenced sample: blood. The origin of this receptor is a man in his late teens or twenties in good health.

CDR3 in amino acids: CASSFGTNYGYTF. The CDR3 DNA sequence: TGTGCCAGCAGTTTCGGTACTAACTATGGCTACACCTTC. The V and J genes are TRBV12-3 or TRBV12-4 and TRBJ1-2; no definite D call. The CDR3 is made up of 13 amino acids. Trimming stripped 3 bases from V and 0 bases from J, with 5 bases between.